The 19 T cell receptor beta chains below were found in one sample sequenced in a study of blood T cell repertoires in COVID-19. Using immunoSEQ multiplex PCR, the repertoire was profiled, and TCRdb retains in-frame clones only, with some absent. This table holds some 240,000 clones, 65% to 90% found once. Input material: peripheral blood. These receptors came from a man between 45 and 60 years old with active or convalescent COVID-19.

J is TRBJ2-5 and V is TRBV4-1; possible D gene TRBD1, 6 bases. The CDR3 runs 13 residues. Trimming shortened V by 7 bases and J by 5 bases, and 14 bases separated the two germline ends. Looked up from germline, CDR1 is MGHRA and CDR2 is YSYEKL. The CDR3 reads CASTDGRGETQYF. In nucleotides, the CDR3 is TGCGCCAGCACTGATGGCAGGGGCGAGACCCAGTACTTC.

The rearrangement links TRBV27 to TRBJ1-3, with TRBD1 as a possible D gene (6 bases). Germline-derived CDR1 and CDR2 are MNHEY and SMNVEV (reference sequence). The CDR3 contains 13 residues. Trimming stripped 5 bases from V and 4 bases from J, with 9 bases between. The CDR3 reads CASSTQGGNTIYF. DNA of the CDR3: TGTGCCAGCAGTACCCAGGGGGGAAACACCATATATTTT.

The gene calls are TRBV5-1 and TRBJ1-2; TRBD1 matches 10 bases. This CDR3 is built from 16 residues. Germline V lookup: CDR1 SGHRS, CDR2 YFSETQ. V was pared by 0 bases and J by 7 bases, with 9 bases of the junction left unmatched. Here the CDR3 reads CASSLEGQGYDSGYTF. DNA of the CDR3: TGCGCCAGCAGCTTGGAGGGACAGGGGTATGATAGTGGCTACACCTTC.

The chain joins TRBV7-9 to TRBJ1-1; possibly TRBD1 for D (6 bases). The CDR3 is 12 residues long. V lost 6 bases and J lost 10, with 15 bases in between. The germline gives CDR1 SEHNR, CDR2 FQNEAQ (reference sequence). The CDR3 DNA reads as TGTGCCAGCAGGGAAGGCGGGGGGCCAGCTTTCTTT. This translates into CASREGGGPAFF.

The V gene is TRBV25-1, the J gene TRBJ1-2, with 8 bases aligning to TRBD1. The ends lost 5 bases at V and 4 bases at J; junction bases unmatched: 9. The CDR3 sequence is 15 residues long. Germline V gene sequence: CDR1 MGHDK, CDR2 SYGVNS. Here the CDR3 reads CASSYMDRVGYGYTF. In nucleotides, the CDR3 is TGTGCCAGCAGTTATATGGACAGGGTGGGCTATGGCTACACCTTC.

This chain joins TRBV4-3 and TRBJ1-6; TRBD1 is a possible D gene (5 bases). The CDR3 contains 17 residues. Germline CDR1 reads LGHNA; CDR2 reads YSLEER. V was trimmed by 0 bases and J by 13 bases, leaving 22 bases between them. DNA for the CDR3: TGCGCCAGCAGCCAAGATCTTTATCGGGGGTCACTCCTTCCCCTCCACTTT. As protein: CASSQDLYRGSLLPLHF.

The rearrangement joins TRBV29-1 to TRBJ1-5; 7 bases map to TRBD1. Germline values: CDR1 SQVTM, CDR2 ANQGSEA. CDR3 length equals 14 residues. V dropped 5 bases and J dropped 2; count of bases not matched to a gene: 6. For the CDR3, the DNA is TGCAGCGTTATTACAGGGGAGGGCAATCAGCCCCAGCATTTT. It translates to CSVITGEGNQPQHF.

The V and J genes are TRBV10-3 and TRBJ1-2; 8 bases align to TRBD1. Germline V gene lookup returns CDR1 ENHRY and CDR2 SYGVKD. V dropped 5 bases and J dropped 1; count of bases not matched to a gene: 3. CDR3 length equals 14 residues. CDR3 nucleotides: TGTGCCATCAGTACAGGGGGTAGTAACTATGGCTACACCTTC. Protein: CAISTGGSNYGYTF.

The count of this clone is one. This chain links TRBV6-2 or TRBV6-3 with TRBJ2-7; the D gene is possibly TRBD1 (5 bases). V dropped 2 bases and J dropped 5 bases, with 7 bases sitting between them. The CDR3 extends over 12 amino acids. Germline lookup yields CDR1 MNHEY and CDR2 SVGEGT. CDR3: CASSYKGDEQYF. In DNA form, the CDR3 reads TGTGCCAGCAGTTACAAAGGGGACGAGCAGTACTTC.

This chain connects TRBV7-3 to TRBJ2-1; 11 nucleotides match TRBD2. With 5 bases clipped from V and 6 bases from J, the junction kept 12 bases outside the gene matches. This CDR3 spans 17 amino acids. Germline-derived CDR1 and CDR2 are SGHTA and FQGTGA. The CDR3 DNA reads TGTGCCAGCAGCCTCCTCCCGGGGACTAGCGGTACCAATGAGCAGTTCTTC. Amino acid sequence: CASSLLPGTSGTNEQFF.

The chain has TRBV7-6 and TRBJ2-2, with 8 bases aligning to TRBD2. Trimming cost V 0 bases and J 8 bases; bases outside gene matches: 8. The CDR3 extends over 16 amino acids. Germline values: CDR1 SGHVS, CDR2 FNYEAQ. CDR3 residues: CASSLALLAGTGELFF. In DNA form, the CDR3 reads TGTGCCAGCAGCTTAGCGCTGCTAGCGGGTACGGGGGAGCTGTTTTTT.

V is TRBV3-1 (or the pseudogene TRBV3-2) and J is TRBJ2-2, with TRBD2 matching 9 bases. The CDR3 spans 16 residues. Germline CDR1 LGHDT, CDR2 YNNKEL (reference sequence). Germline trimming cut 2 bases from V and 1 base from J; bases unmatched to any gene: 2. DNA for the CDR3: TGTGCCAGCAGCCAATTACTAGCGGGGAACACCGGGGAGCTGTTTTTT. Amino acid sequence: CASSQLLAGNTGELFF.

The chain is built from TRBV11-2 and TRBJ1-4, with a possible D match to TRBD1 (5 bases). The V gene lost 6 bases and the J gene lost 3 bases, with 14 bases spanning the gap. The germline V gene encodes CDR1 SGHAT and CDR2 FQNNGV. The CDR3 sequence is 15 residues long. The CDR3 DNA reads as TGTGCCAGCAGTCGGACCCGGGGGTCTAATGAAAAACTGTTTTTT. It is translated as CASSRTRGSNEKLFF.

The count of this clone is one. The chain links TRBV25-1 to TRBJ2-7; TRBD2 aligns across 7 bases. V dropped 7 bases and J dropped 7; count of bases not matched to a gene: 13. This CDR3 has 14 amino acids. Germline-derived CDR1 and CDR2 are MGHDK and SYGVNS. DNA of the CDR3: TGTGCCAGCACCCCGGGGGGAGGAGGAACGGAGCAGTACTTC. As protein: CASTPGGGGTEQYF.

This clone was observed a single time. This chain links TRBV6-5 with TRBJ1-2; no definite D call. CDR1 is MNHEY and CDR2 is SVGAGI in the germline V gene. V lost 5 bases and J lost 7, with 11 bases in between. The CDR3 is 12 amino acids. This CDR3 reads CASSPNPVGYTF. CDR3 in DNA: TGTGCCAGCAGTCCTAATCCCGTTGGCTACACCTTC.

The chain links TRBV4-3 to TRBJ2-1; the D is unclear. CDR1 is LGHNA and CDR2 is YSLEER in the germline V gene. The CDR3 is 17 amino acids. Trimming took off 0 bases at V and 1 base at J, with 13 bases between the two ends. This CDR3 is CASSQDPLVTSYNEQFF. The CDR3 DNA reads as TGCGCCAGCAGCCAAGATCCCCTGGTGACTTCCTACAATGAGCAGTTCTTC.

The rearrangement links TRBV28 to TRBJ1-2, with D maybe TRBD1 (6 bases). The CDR3 spans 13 residues. The germline V and J ends were trimmed by 5 bases and 8 bases, with 15 bases remaining between them. CDR1 and CDR2 (germline): MDHEN, SYDVKM. CDR3 loop: CASSQPDRRGYTF. In DNA form, the CDR3 reads TGTGCCAGCAGTCAACCGGACAGACGAGGCTACACCTTC.

This sequence joins TRBV28 and TRBJ2-5, with 8 bases fitting TRBD1. The CDR3 loop spans 13 amino acids. Trimming took 11 bases from V and 0 from J; bases not matched to a gene: 5. Germline CDR1 is MDHEN and CDR2 is SYDVKM. The CDR3 DNA follows: TGTGCCCTAGGACAGGGTGACCAAGAGACCCAGTACTTC. Encoded protein: CALGQGDQETQYF.

The chain recombines TRBV6-6 with TRBJ1-2; TRBD1 matches at 8 bases. Germline CDR1 reads MNHNY; CDR2 reads SVGAGI (reference sequence). V lost 2 bases to trimming and J lost 2 bases; unmatched junction nucleotides: 1. The CDR3 loop spans 14 amino acids. CDR3 residues: CASSYNRGNYGYTF. CDR3 sequence (DNA): TGTGCCAGCAGTTACAACAGGGGGAACTATGGCTACACCTTC.